This T cell receptor (beta chain) was captured in a study of PD-L1 blockade in urothelial cancer. The germline V and J ends were trimmed by 4 bases and 3 bases, with 14 bases remaining between them. The CDR3 is 14 amino acids. Germline V gives CDR1 SGHNT, CDR2 YYREEE (reference sequence). TCRdb's table, derived via immunoSEQ multiplex PCR, lists solely in-frame clones and lacks some. The repertoire consists of about 51,000 clones, with approximately 86% occurring once and the leading ten covering 16%. The sequence was obtained from a man in his 60s with urothelial cancer. The chain recombines TRBV5-4 with TRBJ2-7, with D tentatively TRBD2 (5 bases). The input for sequencing was PBMCs, taken around atezolizumab (anti-PD-L1) treatment. The CDR3 loop reads CASSPSLGDYEQYF. In DNA, the CDR3 is TGTGCCAGCAGCCCCTCGCTCGGGGACTACGAGCAGTACTTC.